The rows below give T cell receptor beta chains drawn from one sample of a study of PD-L1 blockade in urothelial cancer. Sequenced by immunoSEQ multiplex PCR; TCRdb stores in-frame clones only, minus some. The table lists 85,000 to 90,000 clones, 89% of them singletons. Sequencing was performed on PBMCs, taken around atezolizumab (anti-PD-L1) treatment. These receptors originate from a woman aged 80 or over with urothelial cancer. CDR3s include the opening cysteine and the closing phenylalanine or tryptophan. A D gene is named only where the DNA matches it firmly. Expanded clones get a size class; other rows say once, few or many, or leave the size out.

j_call: TRBJ1-1
d_call: TRBD1
clone_size: .
v_call: TRBV9
cdr3_aa: CASSPSGGTEAFF
cdr3_nt: TGTGCCAGCAGCCCCTCAGGGGGCACTGAAGCTTTCTTT

j_call: TRBJ2-2
d_call: .
clone_size: .
v_call: TRBV7-2
cdr3_aa: CASRELLSTGELFF
cdr3_nt: TGTGCCAGTCGAGAACTATTGAGCACCGGGGAGCTGTTTTTT

j_call: TRBJ2-7
d_call: TRBD1
clone_size: .
v_call: TRBV11-3
cdr3_aa: CASSPRDRYEQYF
cdr3_nt: TGTGCCAGCAGCCCGAGGGACAGGTACGAGCAGTACTTC

j_call: TRBJ2-1
d_call: TRBD1
clone_size: .
v_call: TRBV28
cdr3_aa: CASSVTGVEQFF
cdr3_nt: TGTGCCAGCAGTGTTACAGGGGTCGAGCAGTTCTTC

j_call: TRBJ1-1
d_call: .
clone_size: .
v_call: TRBV13
cdr3_aa: CASSLQLNTEAFF
cdr3_nt: TGTGCCAGCAGCTTACAGTTGAACACTGAAGCTTTCTTT

j_call: TRBJ1-1
d_call: TRBD1
clone_size: .
v_call: TRBV6-5
cdr3_aa: CATLTGSTEAFF
cdr3_nt: TGTGCCACCTTGACAGGGAGCACTGAAGCTTTCTTT

j_call: TRBJ1-2
d_call: .
clone_size: .
v_call: TRBV19
cdr3_aa: CASSIVAGGYTF
cdr3_nt: TGTGCCAGTAGTATAGTTGCCGGTGGCTACACCTTC

j_call: TRBJ2-1
d_call: TRBD2
clone_size: .
v_call: TRBV11-3
cdr3_aa: CASSLFSPLAGGGNEQFF
cdr3_nt: TGTGCCAGCAGCTTATTCTCCCCCCTAGCGGGGGGAGGAAATGAGCAGTTCTTC

j_call: TRBJ1-2
d_call: .
clone_size: once
v_call: TRBV6-1
cdr3_aa: CASSLDTGTYGYTF
cdr3_nt: TGTGCCAGCAGTCTAGATACAGGAACCTATGGCTACACCTTC

j_call: TRBJ1-5
d_call: .
clone_size: medium-sized
v_call: TRBV27
cdr3_aa: CASSFRGGNQPQHF
cdr3_nt: TGTGCCAGCAGTTTCCGGGGGGGCAATCAGCCCCAGCATTTT

j_call: TRBJ2-2
d_call: .
clone_size: .
v_call: TRBV30
cdr3_aa: CAWSVQPRTGELFF
cdr3_nt: TGTGCCTGGAGTGTGCAACCCCGGACCGGGGAGCTGTTTTTT

j_call: TRBJ2-1
d_call: TRBD1
clone_size: .
v_call: TRBV10-3
cdr3_aa: CATRDSSYNEQFF
cdr3_nt: TGTGCCACCCGGGACAGTTCCTACAATGAGCAGTTCTTC

j_call: TRBJ2-7
d_call: TRBD1
clone_size: .
v_call: TRBV4-1
cdr3_aa: CASSQDKDRIYEQYF
cdr3_nt: TGCGCCAGCAGCCAAGATAAGGACAGGATCTACGAGCAGTACTTC

j_call: TRBJ1-1
d_call: .
clone_size: .
v_call: TRBV27
cdr3_aa: CASSFRQAGTEAFF
cdr3_nt: TGTGCCAGCAGTTTTAGACAGGCTGGCACTGAAGCTTTCTTT

j_call: TRBJ2-1
d_call: TRBD1
clone_size: .
v_call: TRBV5-4
cdr3_aa: CASSSQGTSYNEQFF
cdr3_nt: TGTGCCAGCAGCTCACAGGGGACCTCCTACAATGAGCAGTTCTTC

j_call: TRBJ2-2
d_call: TRBD1
clone_size: .
v_call: TRBV27
cdr3_aa: CASYDPSSPRGRSNTGELFF
cdr3_nt: TGTGCCAGTTACGACCCCAGTTCCCCGAGGGGGCGGTCTAACACCGGGGAGCTGTTTTTT

j_call: TRBJ2-7
d_call: TRBD2
clone_size: .
v_call: TRBV28
cdr3_aa: CASAGREGQDEQYF
cdr3_nt: TGTGCCAGCGCTGGGCGGGAGGGCCAGGACGAGCAGTACTTC

j_call: TRBJ2-2
d_call: TRBD1
clone_size: .
v_call: TRBV30
cdr3_aa: CAWTGQGLNTGELFF
cdr3_nt: TGTGCCTGGACGGGACAGGGGTTGAACACCGGGGAGCTGTTTTTT

j_call: TRBJ1-2
d_call: .
clone_size: once
v_call: TRBV5-5
cdr3_aa: CASEPDSGTMGYTF
cdr3_nt: TGTGCCAGCGAACCCGACAGCGGGACAATGGGCTACACCTTC

j_call: TRBJ1-5
d_call: .
clone_size: .
v_call: TRBV28
cdr3_aa: CASSLRAGSGNQPQHF
cdr3_nt: TGTGCCAGCAGTTTACGTGCAGGGTCGGGCAATCAGCCCCAGCATTTT

j_call: TRBJ1-1
d_call: .
clone_size: .
v_call: TRBV27
cdr3_aa: CASSRHGINTEAFF
cdr3_nt: TGTGCCAGCAGCCGCCACGGGATAAACACTGAAGCTTTCTTT

j_call: TRBJ1-2
d_call: .
clone_size: .
v_call: TRBV27
cdr3_aa: CASREQGTAGYTF
cdr3_nt: TGTGCCAGCAGAGAACAAGGGACTGCGGGCTACACCTTC

j_call: TRBJ1-3
d_call: .
clone_size: .
v_call: TRBV10-1
cdr3_aa: CASSESGGSGNTIYF
cdr3_nt: TGCGCCAGCAGTGAGTCAGGGGGCTCTGGAAACACCATATATTTT

j_call: TRBJ2-7
d_call: TRBD1
clone_size: .
v_call: TRBV30
cdr3_aa: CAGKRTGSEQYF
cdr3_nt: TGTGCCGGAAAGAGGACAGGGAGCGAGCAGTACTTC

j_call: TRBJ2-7
d_call: TRBD2
clone_size: .
v_call: TRBV18
cdr3_aa: CASSPVGLAGDLIYEQYF
cdr3_nt: TGTGCCAGCTCACCAGTCGGACTAGCGGGAGATCTTATCTACGAGCAGTACTTC

j_call: TRBJ2-5
d_call: .
clone_size: .
v_call: TRBV14
cdr3_aa: CASSHVVETQYF
cdr3_nt: TGTGCCAGCAGCCACGTCGTTGAGACCCAGTACTTC

j_call: TRBJ2-1
d_call: TRBD2
clone_size: .
v_call: TRBV19
cdr3_aa: CASSKTRTSGRRRGRDEQFF
cdr3_nt: TGTGCCAGTAGTAAAACGCGGACTAGCGGGAGAAGAAGGGGTAGAGATGAGCAGTTCTTC

j_call: TRBJ1-2
d_call: .
clone_size: once
v_call: TRBV15
cdr3_aa: CATSRGGGTSNYGYTF
cdr3_nt: TGTGCCACCAGCAGAGGTGGGGGGACTTCTAACTATGGCTACACCTTC

j_call: TRBJ2-2
d_call: .
clone_size: .
v_call: TRBV7-9
cdr3_aa: CASSLVQGNTGELFF
cdr3_nt: TGTGCCAGCAGCTTAGTCCAGGGCAACACCGGGGAGCTGTTTTTT

j_call: TRBJ1-5
d_call: .
clone_size: .
v_call: TRBV28
cdr3_aa: CASSFVQGSNQPQHF
cdr3_nt: TGTGCCAGCAGTTTTGTCCAGGGAAGCAATCAGCCCCAGCATTTT

j_call: TRBJ1-5
d_call: .
clone_size: .
v_call: TRBV5-1
cdr3_aa: CASSFTVGSQPQHF
cdr3_nt: TGCGCCAGCAGCTTCACCGTGGGGAGCCAGCCCCAGCATTTT

j_call: TRBJ1-5
d_call: TRBD1
clone_size: .
v_call: TRBV6-1
cdr3_aa: CASSSGTGSNQPQHF
cdr3_nt: TGTGCCAGCAGTTCCGGGACAGGGAGCAATCAGCCCCAGCATTTT

j_call: TRBJ2-6
d_call: .
clone_size: .
v_call: TRBV10-3
cdr3_aa: CAISGPPKGGGLASGANVLTF
cdr3_nt: TGTGCCATCAGTGGACCTCCCAAGGGGGGGGGCTTGGCCTCTGGGGCCAACGTCCTGACTTTC

j_call: TRBJ2-1
d_call: .
clone_size: .
v_call: TRBV11-2
cdr3_aa: CASSLSSYNEQFF
cdr3_nt: TGTGCCAGCAGCCTAAGCTCCTACAATGAGCAGTTCTTC

j_call: TRBJ2-1
d_call: .
clone_size: .
v_call: TRBV2
cdr3_aa: CASQQGYEQFF
cdr3_nt: TGTGCCAGCCAACAGGGCTATGAGCAGTTCTTC

j_call: TRBJ2-7
d_call: TRBD2
clone_size: .
v_call: TRBV5-1
cdr3_aa: CASSSGLAGPFGEQYF
cdr3_nt: TGCGCCAGCAGCTCAGGACTAGCGGGGCCCTTCGGCGAGCAGTACTTC

j_call: TRBJ2-7
d_call: .
clone_size: .
v_call: TRBV19
cdr3_aa: CASSGGRGTAAYEQYF
cdr3_nt: TGTGCCAGTAGTGGGGGCCGGGGGACAGCGGCCTACGAGCAGTACTTC

j_call: TRBJ2-7
d_call: TRBD1
clone_size: .
v_call: TRBV29-1
cdr3_aa: CSVEESRQGEQYF
cdr3_nt: TGCAGCGTTGAAGAGAGTCGACAGGGAGAGCAGTACTTC

j_call: TRBJ1-3
d_call: .
clone_size: .
v_call: TRBV18
cdr3_aa: CASSPGLVNSGNTIYF
cdr3_nt: TGTGCCAGCTCACCAGGGCTCGTCAACTCTGGAAACACCATATATTTT

j_call: TRBJ1-1
d_call: .
clone_size: .
v_call: TRBV12-5
cdr3_aa: CASGLAENTEAFF
cdr3_nt: TGTGCTAGTGGTTTGGCAGAGAACACTGAAGCTTTCTTT

j_call: TRBJ2-1
d_call: .
clone_size: .
v_call: TRBV14
cdr3_aa: CASSPLTNEQFF
cdr3_nt: TGTGCCAGCAGCCCGTTGACTAATGAGCAGTTCTTC

j_call: TRBJ2-1
d_call: .
clone_size: .
v_call: TRBV5-6
cdr3_aa: CASSSGLNLNNEQFF
cdr3_nt: TGTGCCAGCAGCTCGGGACTTAATTTAAACAATGAGCAGTTCTTC

j_call: TRBJ2-1
d_call: TRBD1
clone_size: .
v_call: TRBV28
cdr3_aa: CASSPSGQNNEQFF
cdr3_nt: TGTGCCAGCAGTCCCTCGGGACAGAACAATGAGCAGTTCTTC

j_call: TRBJ2-1
d_call: .
clone_size: .
v_call: TRBV28
cdr3_aa: CASSFPPPARFYNEQFF
cdr3_nt: TGTGCCAGCAGTTTCCCCCCCCCGGCTAGGTTCTACAATGAGCAGTTCTTC

j_call: TRBJ1-2
d_call: .
clone_size: .
v_call: TRBV27
cdr3_aa: CASSFAGAYGYTF
cdr3_nt: TGTGCCAGCAGTTTCGCAGGGGCCTATGGCTACACCTTC

j_call: TRBJ2-1
d_call: .
clone_size: .
v_call: TRBV9
cdr3_aa: CASSVRLAPYNEQFF
cdr3_nt: TGTGCCAGCAGCGTCCGATTAGCCCCCTACAATGAGCAGTTCTTC

j_call: TRBJ1-2
d_call: TRBD1
clone_size: .
v_call: TRBV28
cdr3_aa: CASSTTGQGGNYGYTF
cdr3_nt: TGTGCCAGCAGTACCACAGGACAGGGGGGAAACTATGGCTACACCTTC

j_call: TRBJ1-1
d_call: .
clone_size: .
v_call: TRBV9
cdr3_aa: CASSEQLQGVSEAFF
cdr3_nt: TGTGCCAGCAGCGAACAACTCCAGGGTGTCTCTGAAGCTTTCTTT

j_call: TRBJ2-7
d_call: .
clone_size: .
v_call: TRBV19
cdr3_aa: CASSSGLFPYEQYF
cdr3_nt: TGTGCCAGTAGTTCGGGACTCTTCCCCTACGAGCAGTACTTC

j_call: TRBJ2-7
d_call: TRBD1
clone_size: once
v_call: TRBV7-9
cdr3_aa: CASSRAGQGFYEQYF
cdr3_nt: TGTGCCAGCAGCCGCGCAGGACAGGGTTTCTACGAGCAGTACTTC

j_call: TRBJ2-6
d_call: .
clone_size: few
v_call: TRBV28
cdr3_aa: CASSFGTVSGANVLTF
cdr3_nt: TGTGCCAGCAGTTTTGGGACTGTCTCTGGGGCCAACGTCCTGACTTTC

j_call: TRBJ2-5
d_call: TRBD1
clone_size: .
v_call: TRBV5-1
cdr3_aa: CASSQEGRDRAGGTQYF
cdr3_nt: TGCGCCAGCAGCCAGGAAGGGCGGGACAGGGCCGGAGGGACCCAGTACTTC

j_call: TRBJ1-2
d_call: TRBD1
clone_size: .
v_call: TRBV5-4
cdr3_aa: CASSDRDRYGYTF
cdr3_nt: TGTGCCAGCAGCGACCGGGACAGATATGGCTACACCTTC

j_call: TRBJ2-6
d_call: TRBD2
clone_size: .
v_call: TRBV7-8
cdr3_aa: CASSLAAGAGANVLTF
cdr3_nt: TGTGCCAGCAGCTTAGCGGCGGGGGCTGGGGCCAACGTCCTGACTTTC